One and the same sample provided the 20 T cell receptor beta chains below, sequenced in a study of cytomegalovirus exposure and HLA in healthy donors. Sequencing was performed with immunoSEQ multiplex PCR; in TCRdb, only in-frame clones are kept and a portion is missing. The table includes some 65,000 clones, roughly 96% detected once. Sequenced input: PBMCs. These receptors were collected from a man between 18 and 29 years old in good health and CMV-seronegative.

The gene calls are TRBV28 and TRBJ2-7; 7 bases fit TRBD1. CDR3 size: 15 residues. The germline V gene encodes CDR1 MDHEN and CDR2 SYDVKM. Trimming removed 6 bases from V and 0 bases from J; junction bases left unmatched: 8. The CDR3 DNA is TGTGCCAGCAGAAACCGGGACAGCGTCTCCTACGAGCAGTACTTC. Translation gives CASRNRDSVSYEQYF.

In DNA, the CDR3 is TGTGCCATCAGTTCGACAGGGGACACCGGGGAGCTGTTTTTT. Its translation: CAISSTGDTGELFF. The chain carries TRBV10-3 and TRBJ2-2; 8 bases are a match to TRBD1. Germline V gives CDR1 ENHRY, CDR2 SYGVKD. J lost 3 bases, V lost 5 bases, and 2 bases had no gene match. The CDR3 is made up of 14 amino acids.

The J gene is TRBJ1-5, the V gene TRBV19; no clear D gene. The CDR3 sequence is 13 residues long. The germline V and J ends were trimmed by 1 base and 2 bases, with 3 bases remaining between them. Germline lookup yields CDR1 LNHDA and CDR2 SQIVND (reference sequence). DNA for the CDR3: TGTGCCAGTAGTATAGCGGGCAATCAGCCCCAGCATTTT. It translates to CASSIAGNQPQHF.

V gene TRBV19 combines with J gene TRBJ1-2, with D possibly matching TRBD1 (6 bases). The germline V gene encodes CDR1 LNHDA and CDR2 SQIVND (reference sequence). V was cut by 7 bases and J by 2 bases, with 14 bases left in between. The CDR3 spans 14 residues. The CDR3 protein is CASISPGQNYGYTF. The CDR3 region has the DNA TGTGCCAGTATTTCTCCAGGACAGAACTATGGCTACACCTTC.

This clone appeared a single time. This chain uses TRBV2 with TRBJ1-5, with D possibly TRBD1 on 6 matching bases. Germline assignment: CDR1 SNHLY and CDR2 FYNNEI. The CDR3 has 15 residues. V lost 5 bases and J lost 0, with 11 bases in between. CDR3: CASSTDSGSNQPQHF. CDR3 DNA: TGTGCCAGCAGTACGGACAGCGGTAGCAATCAGCCCCAGCATTTT.

The chain employs TRBV25-1 and TRBJ2-3; 10 positions agree with TRBD1. This CDR3 region has 17 residues. Germline V CDR1 and CDR2: MGHDK, SYGVNS. Unmatched junction bases numbered 7, after V lost 0 bases and J lost 4 bases. The CDR3 region is CASSEYLRTGGADTQYF. CDR3 nucleotide sequence: TGTGCCAGCAGTGAATACCTAAGGACAGGGGGAGCAGATACGCAGTATTTT. Supplemented by reference TRBV25-1 and TRBJ2-3, the full variable domain reads EADIYQTPRYLVIGTGKKITLECSQTMGHDKMYWYQQDPGMELHLIHYSYGVNSTEKGDLSSESTVSRIRTEHFPLTLESARPSHTSQYLCASSEYLRTGGADTQYFGPGTRLTVL.

The chain couples TRBV9 to TRBJ2-7; perhaps TRBD1 as D (6 bases). Germline V lookup: CDR1 SGDLS, CDR2 YYNGEE. This CDR3 region has 13 residues. The V end lost 2 bases, the J end lost 3 bases, and 9 bases lay between the germline ends. The CDR3 loop reads CASSVWGLYEQYF. The DNA for the CDR3 is TGTGCCAGCAGCGTGTGGGGGCTCTACGAGCAGTACTTC.

This clone appeared once. One end of the junction is discordant with germline, which a read error may explain. The chain joins TRBV25-1 to TRBJ2-3; no clear D gene. Germline CDR1 reads MGHDK; CDR2 reads SYGVNS. This CDR3 has 16 residues. This CDR3 reads CANSELLGLSTDTQYF. In DNA form, the CDR3 reads TGTGCCAACAGTGAACTCCTGGGCCTCAGCACAGATACGCAGTATTTT.

The chain combines TRBV5-1 with TRBJ1-2; D is undetermined. V lost 1 base and J lost 5, with 12 bases in between. CDR3 size: 14 residues. Germline V CDR1 and CDR2: SGHRS, YFSETQ. CDR3 nucleotides: TGCGCCAGCAGCTTGCGGGGAGGGCAGTATGGCTACACCTTC. It translates to CASSLRGGQYGYTF.

Written as DNA, the CDR3 is TGTGCCAGCAGTCCTGTAGGGGATCTGGGAACTGAAGCTTTCTTT. Translated: CASSPVGDLGTEAFF. The chain uses TRBV28 and TRBJ1-1, with TRBD1 as a possible D gene (5 bases). Between the trimmed V and J ends, which lost 5 bases and 5 bases, there was a span of 18 bases. Germline lookup yields CDR1 MDHEN and CDR2 SYDVKM. The CDR3 length is 15 residues. Full variable domain (missing parts from reference TRBV28 and TRBJ1-1): DVKVTQSSRYLVKRTGEKVFLECVQDMDHENMFWYRQDPGLGLRLIYFSYDVKMKEKGDIPEGYSVSREKKERFSLILESASTNQTSMYLCASSPVGDLGTEAFFGQGTRLTVV.

The chain couples TRBV29-1 to TRBJ1-1, with D perhaps TRBD1 (5 bases). Looked up from germline, CDR1 is SQVTM and CDR2 is ANQGSEA. The CDR3 has 12 residues. The V end lost 4 bases, the J end lost 4 bases, and 10 bases lay between the germline ends. The chain's CDR3 is CSVVSGGTEAFF. The DNA of the CDR3 is TGCAGCGTTGTTTCCGGGGGCACTGAAGCTTTCTTT. Full variable domain (missing parts from reference TRBV29-1 and TRBJ1-1): SAVISQKPSRDICQRGTSLTIQCQVDSQVTMMFWYRQQPGQSLTLIATANQGSEATYESGFVIDKFPISRPNLTFSTLTVSNMSPEDSSIYLCSVVSGGTEAFFGQGTRLTVV.

The chain combines TRBV6-5 with TRBJ2-2; TRBD1 aligns across 9 bases. With 5 bases clipped from V and 9 bases from J, the junction kept 10 bases outside the gene matches. Germline V gives CDR1 MNHEY, CDR2 SVGAGI. The CDR3 runs to 15 residues. CDR3 sequence: CASSVLTGTGWELFF. CDR3 coding DNA: TGTGCCAGCAGTGTCCTTACCGGGACAGGGTGGGAGCTGTTTTTT.

The chain recombines TRBV9 with TRBJ2-1; 8 nucleotides align to TRBD2. J gave up 3 bases and V 0 bases, and 11 bases lay outside the gene matches. Germline values: CDR1 SGDLS, CDR2 YYNGEE. This CDR3 has 18 amino acids. CDR3 in amino acids: CASSVEQGLVLNYNEQFF. The CDR3 region has the DNA TGTGCCAGCAGCGTAGAGCAGGGACTAGTCTTAAACTACAATGAGCAGTTCTTC.

The chain has TRBV11-2 and TRBJ1-1, with D possibly matching TRBD1 (5 bases). This CDR3 region has 14 residues. The V gene lost 1 base and the J gene lost 1 base, with 7 bases spanning the gap. Germline CDR1 is SGHAT and CDR2 is FQNNGV. CDR3 nucleotides: TGTGCCAGCAGCTTAGGCGGACAGAACACTGAAGCTTTCTTT. Amino acid sequence: CASSLGGQNTEAFF. Filled out from reference TRBV11-2 and TRBJ1-1, the complete variable domain reads EAGVAQSPRYKIIEKRQSVAFWCNPISGHATLYWYQQILGQGPKLLIQFQNNGVVDDSQLPKDRFSAERLKGVDSTLKIQPAKLEDSAVYLCASSLGGQNTEAFFGQGTRLTVV.

The gene calls are TRBV5-4 and TRBJ1-1; 7 bases agree with TRBD1. Germline lookup yields CDR1 SGHNT and CDR2 YYREEE (reference sequence). Trimming removed 4 bases from V and 4 bases from J; junction bases left unmatched: 7. The CDR3 length is 14 residues. The CDR3 sequence: CASSEGASRTEAFF. Here the CDR3 DNA reads TGTGCCAGCAGCGAGGGGGCTTCTCGCACTGAAGCTTTCTTT.

The chain carries TRBV5-6 and TRBJ2-7; 8 nucleotides align to TRBD2. Trimming took 0 bases from V and 5 from J; bases not matched to a gene: 7. Germline CDR1 SGHDT, CDR2 YYEEEE. The CDR3 runs 15 residues. The CDR3 spells CASSLVSGSRNEQYF. CDR3 DNA sequence: TGTGCCAGCAGCTTGGTAAGCGGGAGTCGGAACGAGCAGTACTTC.

This chain connects TRBV7-8 to TRBJ2-5; 8 bases agree with TRBD2. The CDR3 is made up of 17 amino acids. V dropped 7 bases and J dropped 1; count of bases not matched to a gene: 14. CDR1 is SGHVS, CDR2 FQNEAQ, per germline. As DNA, the CDR3 is TGTGCCAGCACTAAGGGGCCTGGCGGGGGGAGCCAAGAGACCCAGTACTTC. Translation: CASTKGPGGGSQETQYF.

The J gene is TRBJ1-6, the V gene TRBV5-5; 7 nucleotides align to TRBD1. Germline loops: CDR1 SGHKS, CDR2 YYEKEE (reference sequence). V dropped 4 bases and J dropped 6; count of bases not matched to a gene: 4. This CDR3 has 14 residues. The CDR3 protein is CASSPGQLNSPLHF. The CDR3 DNA sequence: TGTGCCAGCAGCCCGGGACAGCTTAATTCACCCCTCCACTTT.

The CDR3 nucleotides are TGTGCCTGGAGAAAATTGGACAGTTACGAGCAGTACTTC. This gives the protein CAWRKLDSYEQYF. This rearrangement joins TRBV30 to TRBJ2-7; perhaps TRBD1 as D (6 bases). This CDR3 has 13 residues. V dropped 3 bases and J dropped 4 bases, with 13 bases sitting between them. CDR1 and CDR2 (germline): GTSNPN, SVGIG (reference sequence).

This chain connects TRBV28 to TRBJ1-1, with 9 bases aligning to TRBD1. CDR3 length equals 15 residues. Germline values: CDR1 MDHEN, CDR2 SYDVKM. V dropped 6 bases and J dropped 0; count of bases not matched to a gene: 5. CDR3 sequence reads: CASREQGAMNTEAFF. CDR3 DNA sequence: TGTGCCAGCAGAGAACAGGGGGCCATGAACACTGAAGCTTTCTTT.